These 16 T cell receptor beta chains came from one sample sequenced in a study of PD-1 blockade in classical Hodgkin lymphoma. Documented time point: cycle 4 day 1 (C4D1), after more than five weeks of nivolumab. All patients relapsed after autologous stem cell transplantation, and brentuximab vedotin exposure varied. Sequencing used immunoSEQ multiplex PCR; TCRdb keeps in-frame clones, though not all of them. The sample has 85,000 to 90,000 clones; approximately 90% are singletons. Source: peripheral blood mononuclear cells (PBMCs), taken before the fourth cycle of nivolumab. Source of these receptors: a human donor with classical Hodgkin lymphoma.

The chain links TRBV4-2 to TRBJ2-2, with 10 bases aligning to TRBD1. J lost 6 bases, V lost 0 bases, and 7 bases had no gene match. This CDR3 contains 17 residues. The V gene's germline CDR1 is LGHNA and CDR2 YNFKEQ. The CDR3 here is CASSQDPGQGIAGELFF. For the CDR3, the DNA is TGTGCCAGCAGCCAAGATCCGGGACAGGGGATTGCCGGGGAGCTGTTTTTT.

This chain uses TRBV29-1 with TRBJ2-7; the match to TRBD1 covers 9 bases. CDR3 length: 13 amino acids. V lost 7 bases to trimming and J lost 3 bases; unmatched junction nucleotides: 7. CDR1 and CDR2 (germline): SQVTM, ANQGSEA. The CDR3 sequence is CSAAGTGYYEQYF. CDR3 DNA: TGCAGCGCTGCCGGGACAGGGTACTACGAGCAGTACTTC.

The genes are TRBV7-3 and TRBJ2-1; D gene ambiguous. CDR1 is SGHTA, CDR2 FQGTGA, per germline. V lost 5 bases and J lost 1, with 3 bases in between. The CDR3 length is 12 residues. This chain's CDR3 is CASSLSYNEQFF. The CDR3 DNA reads as TGTGCCAGCAGCCTATCCTACAATGAGCAGTTCTTC.

V is TRBV4-2 and J is TRBJ1-1; perhaps TRBD1 as D (5 bases). In germline, CDR1 is LGHNA, CDR2 YNFKEQ. This CDR3 is built from 13 residues. V was shortened by 4 bases and J by 7 bases, with 13 bases between the two germline ends. CDR3 nucleotide sequence: TGTGCCAGCAGCCCGCCCATGGGGGTTGAAGCTTTCTTT. It yields the protein CASSPPMGVEAFF.

This chain joins TRBV7-2 and TRBJ2-3; D ambiguous. The CDR3 is 13 amino acids. Trimming left V 2 bases short and J 7 bases short, with 10 bases between. Germline CDR1 is SGHTA and CDR2 is FQGNSA. The CDR3 DNA follows: TGTGCCAGCAGCTTATATCCACCCCATACGCAGTATTTT. This sequence encodes CASSLYPPHTQYF.

The chain is built from TRBV7-8 and TRBJ2-7, with TRBD1 identical over 8 bases. Trimming took 5 bases from V and 3 from J; bases not matched to a gene: 6. Per germline, CDR1 SGHVS and CDR2 FQNEAQ. CDR3 length: 14 amino acids. The CDR3 loop reads CASSKTGVGYEQYF. The DNA of the CDR3 is TGTGCCAGCAGCAAGACAGGGGTTGGCTACGAGCAGTACTTC.

The chain joins TRBV7-9 to TRBJ1-1; D unresolved. V lost 1 base to trimming and J lost 4 bases, with 13 bases between them. The CDR3 sequence is 15 residues long. Per the germline V gene, CDR1 is SEHNR and CDR2 is FQNEAQ (reference sequence). CDR3 residues: CASSLGSFGPTEAFF. CDR3 coding DNA: TGTGCCAGCAGCTTAGGATCTTTCGGCCCCACTGAAGCTTTCTTT.

The chain links TRBV28 to TRBJ1-2; D gene unclear. V was shortened by 9 bases and J by 0 bases, with 11 bases between the two germline ends. Germline CDR1 MDHEN, CDR2 SYDVKM. The CDR3 is 13 amino acids. The CDR3 DNA follows: TGTGCCAGTGATACACTGACTAACTATGGCTACACCTTC. Protein product: CASDTLTNYGYTF.

This chain joins TRBV30 and TRBJ2-5; 8 positions match TRBD1. This CDR3 comprises 13 residues. The J segment lost 6 bases and the V segment lost 3 bases, leaving 6 bases of the junction unmatched. Germline CDR1 reads GTSNPN; CDR2 reads SVGIG (reference sequence). CDR3 amino acids: CAWRETGAKTQYF. For the CDR3, the DNA is TGTGCCTGGAGGGAGACAGGGGCGAAGACCCAGTACTTC.

This clone occurred once. V usage is TRBV5-1 and J usage is TRBJ2-7; a possible D gene is TRBD2 (6 bases). The length of the CDR3 is 13 residues. V was clipped by 0 bases and J by 5 bases, with 9 bases between them. The germline CDR1 and CDR2 sequences are SGHRS and YFSETQ. CDR3 protein: CASSLVGGNEQYF. The CDR3 DNA follows: TGCGCCAGCAGCTTGGTGGGCGGGAACGAGCAGTACTTC.

The rearrangement links TRBV9 to TRBJ2-5; D is possibly TRBD2 (5 bases). Matching the DNA end better, TRBJ2-7 makes the J call doubtful. There are 16 residues in the CDR3. The germline gives CDR1 SGDLS, CDR2 YYNGEE. The CDR3: CASSVAVGSDLYEQYF. The CDR3 DNA reads TGTGCCAGCAGCGTAGCCGTAGGTAGCGACCTCTACGAGCAGTACTTC.

The chain uses TRBV27 and TRBJ2-6; D may be TRBD2 (6 bases). The germline V and J ends were trimmed by 5 bases and 0 bases, with 20 bases remaining between them. The CDR3 is 19 amino acids. The germline CDR1 and CDR2 sequences are MNHEY and SMNVEV (reference sequence). The DNA of the CDR3 is TGTGCCAGCAGTCCGCTTCGGGGGATTTATGGCTCTGGGGCCAACGTCCTGACTTTC. It codes for CASSPLRGIYGSGANVLTF.

This clone has a single count. This chain joins TRBV7-9 and TRBJ2-5; D not certain. V was clipped by 1 base and J by 5 bases, with 14 bases between them. Per the germline V gene, CDR1 is SEHNR and CDR2 is FQNEAQ (reference sequence). The CDR3 sequence is 15 residues long. Here the CDR3 DNA reads TGTGCCAGCAGCTTAGGAGTGAGATTGGGGGAGACCCAGTACTTC. Protein sequence: CASSLGVRLGETQYF.

This clone was counted once. The chain is built from TRBV27 and TRBJ1-5, with 8 bases matching TRBD1. The CDR3 length is 14 residues. V shed 6 bases, J shed 6 bases, and the junction held 7 bases outside the gene matches. Germline V lookup: CDR1 MNHEY, CDR2 SMNVEV (reference sequence). CDR3 sequence reads: CASSSQGAGQPQHF. The CDR3 DNA sequence: TGTGCCAGCAGCTCTCAGGGGGCCGGTCAGCCCCAGCATTTT.

The chain is built from TRBV5-8 and TRBJ1-2; 10 nucleotides align to TRBD1. This CDR3 region has 16 residues. Per germline, CDR1 SGHTS and CDR2 YDEGEE. The junction had 6 bases not matched to a gene; V was cut back by 0 bases and J by 4 bases. CDR3 in amino acids: CASSLDGTGVFYGYTF. The CDR3 nucleotides read TGTGCCAGCAGCTTGGACGGGACAGGGGTCTTCTATGGCTACACCTTC.

This clone turned up a few times. The chain recombines TRBV29-1 with TRBJ1-1; no reliable D call. CDR3 length equals 8 residues. V lost 4 bases, J lost 10 bases, and 4 bases lay in between. Germline lookup yields CDR1 SQVTM and CDR2 ANQGSEA. The CDR3 spells CSVGAAFF. CDR3 DNA sequence: TGCAGCGTTGGTGCAGCTTTCTTT.